The text below deals with one TCR beta chain. This record comes from a study of blood T cell repertoires in COVID-19. Study summary: Whether acute or convalescent, the COVID-19 samples came from the United States, Italy and Spain.

V lost 10 bases and J lost 5; bases outside the gene matches: 7. Germline CDR1 and CDR2: LNHDA and SQIVND (reference sequence). The CDR3 spans 14 residues. Assay: immunoSEQ multiplex PCR; the TCRdb copy retains only in-frame clones and omits some. The sample lists around 230,000 clones; 70% to 90% were seen once. V usage is TRBV19 and J usage is TRBJ2-3, with 12 bases fitting TRBD2. This TCR derives from a woman in her 40s with acute COVID-19. Specimen: PBMCs or T cells enriched from blood (not recorded which). The CDR3 spells CATRTSGIGDTQYF. CDR3 nucleotides: TGTGCCACCCGGACTAGCGGGATTGGAGATACGCAGTATTTT.